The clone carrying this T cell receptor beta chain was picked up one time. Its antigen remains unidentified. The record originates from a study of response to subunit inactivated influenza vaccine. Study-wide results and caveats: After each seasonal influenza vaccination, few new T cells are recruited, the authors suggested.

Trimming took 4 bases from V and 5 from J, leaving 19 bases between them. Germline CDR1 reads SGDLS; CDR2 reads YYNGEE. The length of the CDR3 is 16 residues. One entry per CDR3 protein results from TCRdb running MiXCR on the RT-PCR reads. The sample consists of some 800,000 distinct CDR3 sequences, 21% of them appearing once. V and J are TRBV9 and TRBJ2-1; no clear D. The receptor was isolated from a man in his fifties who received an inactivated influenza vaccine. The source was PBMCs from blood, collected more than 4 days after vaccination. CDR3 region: CASSPYSRGVDNEQFF. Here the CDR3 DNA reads TGTGCCAGCAGCCCGTACTCACGAGGAGTCGACAATGAGCAGTTCTTC. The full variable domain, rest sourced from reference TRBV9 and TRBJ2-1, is DSGVTQTPKHLITATGQRVTLRCSPRSGDLSVYWYQQSLDQGLQFLIQYYNGEERAKGNILERFSAQQFPDLHSELNLSSLELGDSALYFCASSPYSRGVDNEQFFGPGTRLTVL.